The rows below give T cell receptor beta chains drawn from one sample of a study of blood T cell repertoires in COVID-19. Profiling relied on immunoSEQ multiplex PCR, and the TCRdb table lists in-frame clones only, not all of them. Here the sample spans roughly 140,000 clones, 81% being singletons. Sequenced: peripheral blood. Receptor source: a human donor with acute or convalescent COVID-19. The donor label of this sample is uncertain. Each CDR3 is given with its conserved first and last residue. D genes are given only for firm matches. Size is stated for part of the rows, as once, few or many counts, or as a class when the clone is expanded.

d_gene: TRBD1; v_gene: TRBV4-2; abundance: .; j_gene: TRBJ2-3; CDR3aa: CASSLEVGTGTDTQYF; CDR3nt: TGTGCCAGCAGCCTAGAGGTAGGGACAGGCACAGATACGCAGTATTTT
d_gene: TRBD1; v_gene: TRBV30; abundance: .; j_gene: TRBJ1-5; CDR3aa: CAWSVGGREPQHF; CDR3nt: TGTGCCTGGAGTGTAGGGGGCCGAGAACCCCAGCATTTT
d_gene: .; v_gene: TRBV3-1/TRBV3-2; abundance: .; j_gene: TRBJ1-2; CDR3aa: CASSRQDGYTF; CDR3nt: TGTGCCAGCAGCAGACAGGATGGCTACACCTTC
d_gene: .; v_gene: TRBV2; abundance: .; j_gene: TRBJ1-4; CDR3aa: CASSEAGKGRGEKLFF; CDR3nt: TGTGCCAGCAGTGAAGCCGGAAAAGGGAGGGGGGAAAAACTGTTTTTT
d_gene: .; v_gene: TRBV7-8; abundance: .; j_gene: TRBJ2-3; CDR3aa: CASSLVGAGTDTQYF; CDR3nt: TGTGCCAGCAGCTTAGTTGGGGCTGGCACAGATACGCAGTATTTT
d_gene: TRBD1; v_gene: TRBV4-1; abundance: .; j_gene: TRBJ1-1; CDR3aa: CASSQLDRGGTEAFF; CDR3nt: TGCGCCAGCAGCCAACTGGACAGGGGTGGAACTGAAGCTTTCTTT
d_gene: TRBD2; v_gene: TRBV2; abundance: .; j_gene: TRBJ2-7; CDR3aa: CASATSGGRSSYEQYF; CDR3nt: TGTGCCAGTGCGACTAGCGGGGGCCGCAGCTCCTACGAGCAGTACTTC
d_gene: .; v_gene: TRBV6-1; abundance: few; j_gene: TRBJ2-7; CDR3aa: CASSEILKRRGGDEQYF; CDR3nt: TGTGCCAGCAGTGAAATCCTCAAGCGTCGGGGCGGGGACGAGCAGTACTTC
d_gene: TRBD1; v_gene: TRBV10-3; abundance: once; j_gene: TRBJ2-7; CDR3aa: CAISVDRGSSYEQYF; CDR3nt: TGTGCCATCAGCGTAGACAGGGGGAGCTCCTACGAGCAGTACTTC
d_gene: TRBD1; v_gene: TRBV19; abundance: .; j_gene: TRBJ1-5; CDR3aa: CATTTGGSNQPQHF; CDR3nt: TGTGCCACTACGACAGGGGGCAGCAATCAGCCCCAGCATTTT
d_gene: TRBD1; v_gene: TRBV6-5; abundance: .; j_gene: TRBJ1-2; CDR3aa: CASSLKTGLTGYTF; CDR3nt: TGTGCCAGCAGCCTGAAGACAGGGTTAACGGGCTACACCTTC
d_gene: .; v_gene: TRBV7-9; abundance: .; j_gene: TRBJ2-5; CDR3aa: CASSLAWQGQETQYF; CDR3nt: TGTGCCAGCAGCTTAGCGTGGCAGGGTCAAGAGACCCAGTACTTC
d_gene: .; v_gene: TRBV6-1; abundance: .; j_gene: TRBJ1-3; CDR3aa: CASSEALGGSSGNTIYF; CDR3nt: TGTGCCAGCAGTGAAGCGCTGGGGGGTTCATCTGGAAACACCATATATTTT
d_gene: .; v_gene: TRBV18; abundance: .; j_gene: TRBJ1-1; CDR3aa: CASSSRSGNTEAFF; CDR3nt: TGTGCCAGCTCGTCGAGGAGCGGGAACACTGAAGCTTTCTTT
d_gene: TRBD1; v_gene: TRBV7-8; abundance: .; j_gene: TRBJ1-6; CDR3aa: CASSLARTGAGSYNSPLHF; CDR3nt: TGTGCCAGCAGCTTAGCGCGGACAGGGGCCGGCTCCTATAATTCACCCCTCCACTTT
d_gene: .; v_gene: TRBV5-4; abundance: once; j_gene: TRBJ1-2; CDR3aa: CASSFGSDGYTF; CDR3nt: TGTGCCAGCAGCTTCGGGAGTGATGGCTACACCTTC
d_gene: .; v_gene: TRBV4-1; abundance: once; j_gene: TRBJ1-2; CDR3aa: CASSLPGYGYTF; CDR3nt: TGCGCCAGCAGCCTTCCAGGCTATGGCTACACCTTC
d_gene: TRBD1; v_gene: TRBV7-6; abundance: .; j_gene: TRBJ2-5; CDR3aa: CASSYSGTVRQETQYF; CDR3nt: TGTGCCAGCAGCTACTCCGGGACAGTTAGACAAGAGACCCAGTACTTC
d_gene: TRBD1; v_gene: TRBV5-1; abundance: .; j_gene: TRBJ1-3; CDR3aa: CASSREGANSGNTIYF; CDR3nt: TGCGCCAGCAGCCGGGAGGGGGCTAACTCTGGAAACACCATATATTTT
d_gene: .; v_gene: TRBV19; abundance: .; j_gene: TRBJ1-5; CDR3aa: CASQWEGTNQPQHF; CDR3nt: TGTGCCAGTCAGTGGGAGGGGACGAATCAGCCCCAGCATTTT
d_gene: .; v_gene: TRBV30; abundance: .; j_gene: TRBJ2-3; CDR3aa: CAWSVRGSTDTQYF; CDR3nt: TGTGCCTGGAGTGTACGAGGCAGCACAGATACGCAGTATTTT
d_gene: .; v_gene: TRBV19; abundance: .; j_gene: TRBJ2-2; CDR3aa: CASSTPLGRDTGELFF; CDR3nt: TGTGCCAGTAGTACCCCCTTGGGCCGTGACACCGGGGAGCTGTTTTTT
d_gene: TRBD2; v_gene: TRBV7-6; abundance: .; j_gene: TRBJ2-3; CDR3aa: CASSLTSGGHTDTQYF; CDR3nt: TGTGCCAGCAGTCTGACTAGCGGGGGGCACACAGATACGCAGTATTTT
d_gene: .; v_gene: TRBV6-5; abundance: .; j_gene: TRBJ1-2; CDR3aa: CASTGADRSYTF; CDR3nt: TGTGCCAGCACAGGGGCCGACAGAAGCTACACCTTC
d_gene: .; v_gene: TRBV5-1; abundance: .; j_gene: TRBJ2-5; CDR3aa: CASSLVGGGGETQYF; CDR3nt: TGCGCCAGCAGCTTGGTAGGAGGGGGCGGCGAGACCCAGTACTTC
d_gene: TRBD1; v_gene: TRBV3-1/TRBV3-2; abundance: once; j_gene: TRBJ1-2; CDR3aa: CASSHLATGVVNYGYTF; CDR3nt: TGTGCCAGCAGCCATTTGGCCACAGGGGTAGTAAACTATGGCTACACCTTC
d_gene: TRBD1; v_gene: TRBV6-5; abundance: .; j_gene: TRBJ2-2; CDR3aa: CASILTGGTGELFF; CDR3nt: TGTGCCAGCATTCTGACAGGGGGGACCGGGGAGCTGTTTTTT
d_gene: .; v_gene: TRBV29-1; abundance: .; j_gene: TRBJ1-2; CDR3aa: CSALTETNYGYTF; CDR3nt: TGCAGCGCCCTGACAGAAACTAACTATGGCTACACCTTC
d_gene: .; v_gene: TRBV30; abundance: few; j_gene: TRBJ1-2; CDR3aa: CAWSADSYGYTF; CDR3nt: TGTGCCTGGTCCGCCGACAGCTATGGCTACACCTTC
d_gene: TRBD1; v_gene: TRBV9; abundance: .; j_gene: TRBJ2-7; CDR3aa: CASSVEELGQGVHEQYF; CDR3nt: TGTGCCAGCAGCGTAGAAGAGCTGGGACAGGGCGTCCACGAGCAGTACTTC
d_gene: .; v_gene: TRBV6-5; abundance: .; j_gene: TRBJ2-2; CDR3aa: CAGSVTGELFF; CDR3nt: TGTGCCGGTAGCGTCACCGGGGAGCTGTTTTTT
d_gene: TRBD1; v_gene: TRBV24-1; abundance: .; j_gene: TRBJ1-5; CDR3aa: CATSEGGGNQPQHF; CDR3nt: TGTGCCACCAGTGAAGGGGGCGGCAATCAGCCCCAGCATTTT
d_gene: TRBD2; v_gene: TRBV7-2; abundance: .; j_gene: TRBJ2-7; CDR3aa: CASSLGTSIDEQYF; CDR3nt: TGTGCCAGCAGCTTAGGGACTAGCATAGACGAGCAGTACTTC
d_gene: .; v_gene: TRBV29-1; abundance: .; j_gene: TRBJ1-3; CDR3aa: CSVGAGQLGNTIYF; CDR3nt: TGCAGCGTTGGAGCAGGACAATTGGGAAACACCATATATTTT
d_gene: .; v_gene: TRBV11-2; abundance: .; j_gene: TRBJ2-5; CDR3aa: CASSLRGKPYF; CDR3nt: TGTGCCAGCAGCTTGAGAGGCAAGCCCTACTTC
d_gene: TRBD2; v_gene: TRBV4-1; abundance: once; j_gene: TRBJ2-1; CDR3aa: CASSQDPTSLIKQFF; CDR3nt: TGCGCCAGCAGCCAAGATCCGACTAGCCTCATAAAGCAGTTCTTC
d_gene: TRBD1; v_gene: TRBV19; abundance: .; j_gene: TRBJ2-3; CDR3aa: CASSATGTGRFGLSTDTQYF; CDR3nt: TGTGCCAGTAGTGCAACCGGGACAGGGCGTTTCGGGCTAAGCACAGATACGCAGTATTTT
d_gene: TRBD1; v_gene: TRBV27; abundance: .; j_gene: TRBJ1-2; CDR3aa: CATSDRGYGYTF; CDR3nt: TGTGCCACCTCCGACAGGGGCTATGGCTACACCTTC
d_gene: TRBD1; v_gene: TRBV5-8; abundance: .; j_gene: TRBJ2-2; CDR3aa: CASSWRTGRTGELFF; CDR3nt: TGTGCCAGCAGCTGGCGGACAGGGCGGACCGGGGAGCTGTTTTTT
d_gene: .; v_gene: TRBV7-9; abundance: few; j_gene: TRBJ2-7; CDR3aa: CASSNTPGGNYEQYF; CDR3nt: TGTGCCAGCAGCAATACCCCAGGAGGGAACTACGAGCAGTACTTC
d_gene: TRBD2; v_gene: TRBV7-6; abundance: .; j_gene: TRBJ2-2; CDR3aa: CASSRTSGGTGELFF; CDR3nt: TGTGCCAGCAGTCGGACTAGCGGGGGGACCGGGGAGCTGTTTTTT
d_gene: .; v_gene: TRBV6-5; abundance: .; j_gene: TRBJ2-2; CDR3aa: CASSPSGLGTGELFF; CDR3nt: TGTGCCAGCAGTCCCTCGGGATTGGGGACCGGGGAGCTGTTTTTT
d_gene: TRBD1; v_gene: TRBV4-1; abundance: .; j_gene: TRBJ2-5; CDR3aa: CASRQGQGRETQYF; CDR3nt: TGCGCCAGCCGCCAGGGACAGGGACGAGAGACCCAGTACTTC
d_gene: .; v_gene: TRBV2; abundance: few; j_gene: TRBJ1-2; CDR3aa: CASSVTTGRNYGYTF; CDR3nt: TGTGCCAGCAGCGTAACGACAGGCCGGAACTATGGCTACACCTTC
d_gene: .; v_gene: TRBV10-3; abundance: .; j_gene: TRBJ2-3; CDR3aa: CAISDEDLAKVPDTQYF; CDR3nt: TGTGCCATCAGTGACGAAGATCTAGCCAAGGTCCCAGATACGCAGTATTTT
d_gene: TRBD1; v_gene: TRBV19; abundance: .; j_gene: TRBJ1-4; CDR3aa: CASSIGKGGHEKLFF; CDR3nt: TGTGCCAGTAGTATCGGTAAAGGGGGCCATGAAAAACTGTTTTTT
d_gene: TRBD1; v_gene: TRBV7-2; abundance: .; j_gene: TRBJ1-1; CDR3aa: CASSLQGATEAFF; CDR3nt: TGTGCCAGCAGCTTGCAGGGGGCCACTGAAGCTTTCTTT
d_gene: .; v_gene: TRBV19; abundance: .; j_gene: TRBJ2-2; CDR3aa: CASSPNVLVAGTGELFF; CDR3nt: TGTGCCAGTAGTCCAAATGTATTGGTAGCTGGCACCGGGGAGCTGTTTTTT
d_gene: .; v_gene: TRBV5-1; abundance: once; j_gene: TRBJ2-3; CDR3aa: CASSLGASSTDTQYF; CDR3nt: TGCGCCAGCAGCTTGGGGGCTTCTAGCACAGATACGCAGTATTTT
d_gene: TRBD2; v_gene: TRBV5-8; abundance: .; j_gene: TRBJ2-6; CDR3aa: CASSLWGGTSSGANVLTF; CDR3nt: TGTGCCAGCAGCTTGTGGGGGGGGACCTCCTCTGGGGCCAACGTCCTGACTTTC
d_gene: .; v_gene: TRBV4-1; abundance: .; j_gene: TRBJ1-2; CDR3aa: CASSQVGGVDYGYTF; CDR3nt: TGCGCCAGCAGCCAAGTCGGGGGGGTGGACTATGGCTACACCTTC